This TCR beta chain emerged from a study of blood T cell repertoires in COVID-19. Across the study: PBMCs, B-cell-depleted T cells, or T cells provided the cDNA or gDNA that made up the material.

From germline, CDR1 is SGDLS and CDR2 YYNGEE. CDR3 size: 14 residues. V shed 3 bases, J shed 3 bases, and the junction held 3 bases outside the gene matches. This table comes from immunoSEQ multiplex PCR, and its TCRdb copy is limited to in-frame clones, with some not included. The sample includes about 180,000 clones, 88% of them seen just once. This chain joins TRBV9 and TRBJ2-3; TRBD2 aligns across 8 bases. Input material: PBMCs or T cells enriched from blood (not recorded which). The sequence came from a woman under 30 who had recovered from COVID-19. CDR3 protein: CASSATSETDTQYF. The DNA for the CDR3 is TGTGCCAGCAGCGCGACTAGCGAGACAGATACGCAGTATTTT.